The 21 T cell receptor beta chains below all came from one sample that was sequenced in a study of immune aging and cytomegalovirus after organ transplant (dated by TCRdb to the early 2020s). These receptors have no identified antigens. To prepare the library, single-cell sequencing was applied. Data came from an Illumina NovaSeq 6000. The BD Rhapsody Targeted mRNA and AbSeq Reagent Kit, in a microwell format, was used for cell capture and library preparation. TCRdb handled the public reads itself, with Q25 trimming in fastp and clone calling in MiXCR, and kept productive beta chains. Rows are combined by CDR3 protein, so each entry shows the most common genes and DNA. This sample comprises more than 20,000 distinct CDR3 sequences, 36% of them detected only once. The ten most abundant clones make up less than 30% of the sample. The intended sense of this specimen's time point label: five sample-tagged time points from pre-transplant (day -1) to day 368 post-transplant, pooled.

The input for sequencing was CMV peptide-activated CD4+ and CD8+ T cells sorted from blood, taken at five time points, pooled. Sample cell subset or site, as interpreted from the label and publication: sorted CD8+CD137+ and CD4+CD154+ T cells after 12 to 13 h CMV IE-1 peptide stimulation. These receptors all stem from a female donor who had a heart transplant and CMV viremia.

This clonotype was detected a few times. Germline is not matched at one junction end, which may reflect a read error. V usage is TRBV5-8 and J usage is TRBJ2-3, with D uncertain. There are 15 residues in the CDR3. CDR1 is SGHTS and CDR2 is YDEGEE in the germline V gene. The CDR3 spells CASSLAGSRADAQYF. CDR3 coding DNA: TGTGCCAGCAGCTTGGCAGGTTCGCGCGCAGATGCGCAGTATTTT.

This clonotype has ten or more counts. The rearrangement links TRBV12-3 or TRBV12-4 to TRBJ1-4; D is perhaps TRBD1 (5 bases). V was cut by 4 bases and J by 5 bases, with 11 bases left in between. The length of the CDR3 is 14 residues. The CDR3 is CASSWGTSNEKLFF. Written as DNA, the CDR3 is TGTGCCAGCAGTTGGGGCACCTCGAATGAAAAACTGTTTTTT.

This clonotype is classed as large. The J gene is TRBJ2-6, the V gene TRBV5-6; D is uncertain. V lost 2 bases and J lost 1, with 4 bases in between. Germline values: CDR1 SGHDT, CDR2 YYEEEE. CDR3 length: 14 residues. The CDR3 bases are TGTGCCAGCAGCTTCCTTTCTGGGGCCAACGTCCTGACTTTC. The encoded protein is CASSFLSGANVLTF.

This sequence joins TRBV19 and TRBJ1-2; tentative D call: TRBD1 (6 bases). CDR1 LNHDA and CDR2 SQIVND come from the germline V gene (reference sequence). The CDR3 is 13 residues long. With 5 bases removed from V and 1 base from J, the gap between germline ends came to 8 bases. CDR3 sequence reads: CASSGQNNYGYTF. CDR3 nucleotide sequence: TGTGCCAGTAGTGGACAGAATAACTATGGCTACACCTTC.

The V gene is TRBV6-1, the J gene TRBJ1-1, with D uncertain. V lost 10 bases and J lost 3, with 15 bases in between. The germline CDR1 and CDR2 sequences are MNHNS and SASEGT. This CDR3 has 13 residues. The CDR3 DNA is TGTGCCATCACTAAACTCGGGGACACTGAAGCTTTCTTT. It specifies CAITKLGDTEAFF.

Here the CDR3 DNA reads TGTGCCAGCAACCGGGACAGCGGGTACCAAGAGACCCAGTACTTC. It yields the protein CASNRDSGYQETQYF. The chain carries TRBV7-9 and TRBJ2-5; D possibly corresponds to TRBD1 (7 bases). The length of the CDR3 is 15 residues. Between the trimmed V and J ends, which lost 7 bases and 0 bases, there was a span of 15 bases. Looked up from germline, CDR1 is SEHNR and CDR2 is FQNEAQ (reference sequence).

A note on this clonotype: A read error is likely, as this CDR3 ends without the conserved phenylalanine or tryptophan. The chain uses TRBV20-1 and TRBJ1-2, with D maybe TRBD1 (5 bases). CDR1 and CDR2 (germline): DFQATT, SNEGSKA (reference sequence). The CDR3 contains 14 residues. The V and J ends lost 3 bases and 5 bases respectively, with 16 bases between them. The chain's CDR3 is CSASPNSGPYGYTS. The CDR3 DNA sequence: TGCAGTGCTAGCCCCAATTCAGGGCCTTATGGCTACACCTCC.

Many counts were recorded for this clonotype. The genes are TRBV3-1 and TRBJ2-3; 7 nucleotides line up with TRBD1. The CDR3 loop spans 14 amino acids. The germline CDR1 and CDR2 sequences are LGHDT and YNNKEL (reference sequence). V was clipped by 3 bases and J by 1 base; unmatched bases: 1. The CDR3 reads CASSHTGGTDTQYF. DNA of the CDR3: TGTGCCAGCAGCCATACAGGGGGCACAGATACGCAGTATTTT.

By frequency in the sample, this clonotype is medium-sized. The V gene is TRBV7-2, the J gene TRBJ2-1; TRBD2 matches at 10 bases. The junction had 7 bases not matched to a gene; V was cut back by 5 bases and J by 9 bases. Germline loops: CDR1 SGHTA, CDR2 FQGNSA. The CDR3 spans 14 residues. The CDR3 sequence is CASSTRGLAIEQFF. The DNA of the CDR3 is TGTGCCAGCAGCACTAGGGGACTAGCGATTGAGCAGTTCTTC.

A word on this clonotype: The junction does not match germline at one end; this may be a read error. The chain combines TRBV3-1 with TRBJ1-1; 7 positions match TRBD1. Per the germline V gene, CDR1 is LGHDT and CDR2 is YNNKEL (reference sequence). There are 17 residues in the CDR3. CDR3 region: CASGQDRALQGSTEAFF. The CDR3 coding sequence is TGCGCCAGCGGCCAAGACCGGGCTCTACAGGGGAGCACTGAAGCTTTCTTT.

By frequency in the sample, this clonotype is medium-sized. The chain recombines TRBV20-1 with TRBJ2-1; 9 bases agree with TRBD2. Germline V gene data show CDR1 as DFQATT and CDR2 as SNEGSKA (reference sequence). J gave up 8 bases and V 1 base, and 18 bases lay outside the gene matches. The CDR3 totals 18 residues. The CDR3 loop reads CSARGNLAGVPLGDEQFF. CDR3 sequence (DNA): TGCAGTGCTAGAGGAAACTTAGCGGGAGTCCCCCTGGGGGATGAGCAGTTCTTC.

This clonotype has a count of ten or more. The rearrangement uses TRBV7-9 and TRBJ2-7; 7 bases align to TRBD1. V was clipped by 1 base and J by 0 bases; unmatched bases: 6. The CDR3 length is 16 residues. Germline assignment: CDR1 SEHNR and CDR2 FQNEAQ (reference sequence). The CDR3 loop reads CASSLDIGQVSYEQYF. DNA of the CDR3: TGTGCCAGCAGCTTAGATATCGGACAGGTCTCCTACGAGCAGTACTTC.

With respect to this clonotype: Possible read error: a much larger clone is one base away. The V and J genes are TRBV20-1 and TRBJ2-7; D gene uncertain. Trimming stripped 7 bases from V and 6 bases from J, with 19 bases between. Germline CDR1 reads DFQATT; CDR2 reads SNEGSKA (reference sequence). This CDR3 is built from 13 residues. CDR3 sequence: CSDKGPGLGEQYF. CDR3 coding DNA: TGCAGTGATAAAGGGCCCGGTCTGGGCGAGCAGTACTTC.

This clonotype was observed at least ten times. The gene calls are TRBV2 and TRBJ1-1, with TRBD1 matching 8 bases. The CDR3 has 13 amino acids. Looked up from germline, CDR1 is SNHLY and CDR2 is FYNNEI. V dropped 8 bases and J dropped 0; count of bases not matched to a gene: 2. The CDR3 DNA reads TGTGCCAGCCTGGGACAGGTGAACACTGAAGCTTTCTTT. It specifies CASLGQVNTEAFF.

This clonotype appeared a few times. The junction differs from germline at one of its ends, possibly a read error. The V gene is TRBV12-3 or TRBV12-4, the J gene TRBJ2-5; no reliable D call. CDR3 length: 15 amino acids. As DNA, the CDR3 is TGTGCCGGCAGTTCCACGACTGGGTCCCCCGAGACCCAGTACTTC. It encodes CAGSSTTGSPETQYF.

With regard to this clonotype: Because it lacks the conserved phenylalanine or tryptophan at the end, this CDR3 is likely a read error. The chain recombines TRBV27 with TRBJ2-7; 7 nucleotides match TRBD1. Germline V CDR1 and CDR2: MNHEY, SMNVEV (reference sequence). This CDR3 contains 15 residues. V gave up 4 bases and J gave up 0 bases; unmatched junction bases: 6. CDR3 amino acids: CASSSTGDGSYEQYL. The CDR3 DNA is TGTGCCAGCAGTTCAACAGGGGATGGCTCCTACGAGCAGTACCTC.

This chain connects TRBV19 to TRBJ2-3, with D unclear. Deletions cut 3 bases from V and 6 bases from J, with 10 bases between. Looked up from germline, CDR1 is LNHDA and CDR2 is SQIVND (reference sequence). This CDR3 has 13 amino acids. Here the CDR3 reads CASSMGGPDTQYF. CDR3 DNA sequence: TGTGCCAGTAGTATGGGCGGCCCCGATACGCAGTATTTT.

This clonotype was counted only a few times. J is TRBJ2-2 and V is TRBV18; D gene ambiguous. CDR1 is KGHSH, CDR2 LQKENI, per germline. V was trimmed by 6 bases and J by 2 bases, leaving 13 bases between them. This CDR3 contains 15 residues. CDR3 protein: CASSRGRINTGELFF. CDR3 sequence (DNA): TGTGCCAGCTCGCGAGGCAGGATCAACACCGGGGAGCTGTTTTTT. The entire variable domain, with the rest obtained from reference TRBV18 and TRBJ2-2, is as follows: NAGVMQNPRHLVRRRGQEARLRCSPMKGHSHVYWYRQLPEEGLKFMVYLQKENIIDESGMPKERFSAEFPKEGPSILRIQQVVRGDSAAYFCASSRGRINTGELFFGEGSRLTVL.

This clonotype has a handful of counts. This chain connects TRBV30 to TRBJ2-2; D ambiguous. The germline gives CDR1 GTSNPN, CDR2 SVGIG (reference sequence). This CDR3 has 13 residues. Trimming cost V 5 bases and J 4 bases, with 11 bases left between them. This CDR3 is CAWRAIGTGELFF. Written as DNA, the CDR3 is TGTGCCTGGCGAGCGATCGGCACCGGGGAGCTGTTTTTT.

This clonotype has only a few counts. V and J are TRBV2 and TRBJ1-1; D unresolved. V lost 0 bases, J lost 1 base, and 6 bases lay in between. The CDR3 runs 14 residues. Germline CDR1 reads SNHLY; CDR2 reads FYNNEI. The CDR3: CASSEAGRNTEAFF. The CDR3 DNA follows: TGTGCCAGCAGTGAAGCGGGCAGGAACACTGAAGCTTTCTTT. Complete variable domain (other parts from reference TRBV2 and TRBJ1-1): EPEVTQTPSHQVTQMGQEVILRCVPISNHLYFYWYRQILGQKVEFLVSFYNNEISEKSEIFDDQFSVERPDGSNFTLKIRSTKLEDSAMYFCASSEAGRNTEAFFGQGTRLTVV.

A note on this clonotype: The conserved closing phenylalanine or tryptophan is absent in this CDR3, likely reflecting a read error. The chain recombines TRBV5-1 with TRBJ1-1, with unresolved D. This CDR3 spans 14 amino acids. Germline V gene lookup returns CDR1 SGHRS and CDR2 YFSETQ. The CDR3 region has the DNA TGCGCCAGCAGCTTGGGCACCATGAACACTGTAGCTTTCTCT. This sequence encodes CASSLGTMNTVAFS.